This T cell receptor beta chain derives from a study of shared clonotypes between healthy human individuals (dated by TCRdb to the early 2020s). With regard to the full study: The cohort included a few men and a couple of women between 18 and 49 years of age. Leukapheresis yielded between about 0.85 and 9.5 billion PBMCs per donor. The study deeply sequenced blood TCR repertoires of five healthy adults to estimate repertoire size and the extent of clonotype sharing between individuals. To increase sequencing depth and limit assay-specific biases, TCR repertoire library preparation and sequencing were carried out by different laboratories using diverse techniques. For each donor, CD4 naive and CD4 memory were each given three plates, CD8 naive was given two plates, and CD8 memory was given one plate. Points the paper makes about the study in general: Higher generation probabilities were observed for clonotypes shared by all four sorted-subset donors than for non-shared clonotypes. Sampling was limited to blood, and TCR repertoires in tissue likely differ from TCR repertoires in blood. Larger estimated clonotype richness was generally found for naive subsets than for memory subsets. Incomplete sequencing was indicated by rarefaction of sorted-subset datasets, despite the large sequencing depth. When several donors were compared, the shared fraction of clonotypes was around 5.1% for naive CD4, 3.5% to 4% for naive CD8, 2% to 2.5% for memory CD4, and roughly 0.43% for memory CD8. Pairwise subsampling led to the expectation that sequencing depth would affect the degree of clonotype sharing among donors. Because the study included only a small number of donors, the genetic and exposure-history diversity represented was limited.

For this clone: Which antigen it targets is not known. Per-nucleotide qualities are absent, and no much larger clonotype sits a single base away. The same CDR3 is also encoded by other DNA sequences in this sample.

Using the deep immunoSEQ assay, multiplex PCR amplified TCR CDR3 regions from genomic DNA. For each cell subset, the extracted genomic DNA was distributed evenly across all wells of several immunoSEQ 96-well plates, and each plate served as one replicate. For sorted subsets, approximately 210 ng genomic DNA, equal to 30,000 or so T cell genomes, was loaded into each replicate PCR. The purified libraries were quantified using a Qubit 3.0 fluorometer, sized with a Bioanalyzer 2100, and then quantified again using the KAPA Library Quantification kit. Every immunoSEQ 96-well plate was sequenced on a dedicated single-read 150-cycle Illumina NextSeq 550 flow cell. As for the original processing: Because only junctional sequences without quality scores were contained in the immunoSEQ output, filtering matching that applied to full-length reads could not be performed. Sequences were annotated with PyIR, a Python wrapper for IgBLAST v1.9, using IMGT germline references to assign V/J genes and CDR3. Any read was removed if the V/J assignment was weak (E-value above 1e-6), the CDR3 was missing, or the read contained stop codons, out-of-frame junctions, or ambiguous translated residues. V3J clonotypes were defined as sequences sharing an identical inferred V gene, J gene, and CDR3 amino acid sequence. To compute the percentage overlap between repertoires, the number of shared unique clonotypes was divided by the size of the smaller repertoire. Repertoire richness was assessed with RTK rarefaction, the Chao1 estimator, and Recon v2.1 estimates of unobserved clonotypes. Generation probabilities for all TCRbeta clonotypes obtained by the gDNA method from a handful of donors were computed using OLGA. Not all clones reach the TCRdb copy of this immuneACCESS table, which keeps in-frame sequences only. Checked studies attribute under half of the gap to unresolved V genes and leave the rest unexplained. From that table come the V and J calls and clone size; the DNA was used to work out D and trimming. The sample yields approximately 2,000,000 clones; about nine tenths were counted once. The biggest ten clones account for about 0.41% of the sample.

The donors were healthy, HIV-negative adults who had no recently reported acute infections or vaccinations. Every donor was a Caucasian adult residing in Nashville, Tennessee, USA. Magnetic negative selection was used to enrich CD4+ T cells, after which naive cells were positively selected on CD45RA and the negative fraction became the memory subset. Blood was obtained by leukapheresis, after which PBMCs were separated by Ficoll-Histopaque density gradient centrifugation and cryopreserved in liquid nitrogen vapor phase. Analytical flow cytometry was used to check the purity and quantity of each magnetically sorted T cell population. From each sorted fraction, genomic DNA was isolated and quantified by UV absorbance on a Nanodrop 2000c. Germline trimming: 0 bases from V, 3 bases from J; junction bases outside gene matches: 3. Sequences SGHRS (CDR1) and YFSETQ (CDR2) are obtained from the germline V gene. The CDR3 starts with the cysteine, ends with the phenylalanine, and has 15 residues. Just the 45-base CDR3 DNA is kept, in frame starting at base 1.

Sequencing was performed on naive CD4+ T cells from PBMCs. This sample's cell subset or site label indicates: CD45RA+ positively selected. The receptor comes from a man in his late teens or twenties in good health. Some clones in this sample may be carry-over from other donors' samples. The chain was built from TRBV5-1 and TRBJ2-1; TRBD2 lines up with 7 middle nucleotides. The bases read TGCGCCAGCAGCTTGGGGGCTAGCGGCTACAATGAGCAGTTCTTC. The encoded protein is CASSLGASGYNEQFF.